Presented here are 15 T cell receptor beta chains from one specimen sequenced in a study of T cell responses to AZD1222 COVID-19 vaccine. Clones were read by immunoSEQ multiplex PCR, and TCRdb kept only the in-frame ones, dropping some. This table holds around 180,000 clones, approximately 86% found once. Sequenced material: peripheral blood, taken on day 0 of AZD1222 vaccination. Every receptor here comes from an adult in good health.

This clone was observed a few times. This rearrangement joins TRBV5-5 to TRBJ2-2; D may be TRBD1 (6 bases). Germline lookup yields CDR1 SGHKS and CDR2 YYEKEE (reference sequence). CDR3 length equals 15 residues. V was shortened by 2 bases and J by 5 bases, with 13 bases between the two germline ends. CDR3 bases: TGTGCCAGCAGCTTACAGGGTCCGGAGACCGGGGAGCTGTTTTTT. Protein product: CASSLQGPETGELFF.

CDR3 region: CASSPPTTRRSGNTIYF. CDR3 DNA sequence: TGTGCCAGCTCACCGCCAACAACCCGCCGCTCTGGAAACACCATATATTTT. The V and J genes are TRBV18 and TRBJ1-3; D not certain. Per germline, CDR1 KGHSH and CDR2 LQKENI. CDR3 size: 17 residues. Deletions cut 3 bases from V and 0 bases from J, with 15 bases between.

This clone is a singleton in its sample. V and J are TRBV9 and TRBJ2-7; 9 bases align to TRBD1. The CDR3 covers 14 residues. V shed 4 bases and J 5 bases; nucleotides not matched to a gene: 7. Germline loops: CDR1 SGDLS, CDR2 YYNGEE. CDR3 coding DNA: TGTGCCAGCAGCTCCGGGACAGGGCGCAACGAGCAGTACTTC. It codes for CASSSGTGRNEQYF.

V and J are TRBV5-1 and TRBJ2-5; D ambiguous. V was cut by 4 bases and J by 1 base, with 8 bases left in between. CDR1 is SGHRS and CDR2 is YFSETQ in the germline V gene. The CDR3 length is 13 residues. CDR3 nucleotide sequence: TGCGCCAGCAGCCGGGCCAGCCAAGAGACCCAGTACTTC. Protein: CASSRASQETQYF.

This clone has only one observation. The V and J genes are TRBV30 and TRBJ1-2; TRBD1 matches at 9 bases. The germline CDR1 and CDR2 sequences are GTSNPN and SVGIG (reference sequence). There are 14 residues in the CDR3. V was clipped by 3 bases and J by 4 bases; unmatched bases: 6. The CDR3 region is CAWSPTGGIYGYTF. CDR3 nucleotide sequence: TGTGCCTGGAGCCCGACAGGGGGGATCTATGGCTACACCTTC.

This clone was detected only a few times. The V call is TRBV19, the J call TRBJ1-2; TRBD1 might be the D (5 bases). The CDR3 extends over 16 amino acids. Germline V gene sequence: CDR1 LNHDA, CDR2 SQIVND (reference sequence). Trimming removed 4 bases from V and 4 bases from J, with 19 bases in between. The CDR3 region has the DNA TGTGCCAGTAGTACGACTAGTTGGGCCCAGGGCTATGGCTACACCTTC. Its protein product is CASSTTSWAQGYGYTF.

This chain joins TRBV2 and TRBJ2-7; D call uncertain. This CDR3 spans 14 amino acids. V gave up 6 bases and J gave up 6 bases, with 18 bases separating them. Germline CDR1 and CDR2: SNHLY and FYNNEI. The CDR3 region is CASRDLGTLGEQYF. The CDR3 DNA reads TGTGCCAGCAGGGATTTAGGCACCTTGGGCGAGCAGTACTTC.

This clone was observed a few times. J is TRBJ1-2 and V is TRBV6-2 or TRBV6-3, with D uncertain. The germline V gene has CDR1 MNHEY and CDR2 SVGEGT. The V end was cut by 4 bases, the J end by 4 bases, with 13 bases between. This CDR3 comprises 14 residues. The CDR3 DNA sequence: TGTGCCAGCAGTTCGCCCAGGCTCGGCTATGGCTACACCTTC. It translates to CASSSPRLGYGYTF.

This chain links TRBV25-1 with TRBJ1-2; a weak D match, TRBD1 (5 bases). This CDR3 spans 15 amino acids. Trimming stripped 2 bases from V and 0 bases from J, with 10 bases between. CDR1 and CDR2 from the germline V gene are MGHDK and SYGVNS. Written as DNA, the CDR3 is TGTGCCAGCAGTGAAAAGCGGGGCGCTAACTATGGCTACACCTTC. It is translated as CASSEKRGANYGYTF.

The V call is TRBV11-3, the J call TRBJ2-3, with D perhaps assigned TRBD1 or TRBD2 (6 bases each). The CDR3 consists of 14 residues. Germline V gives CDR1 SGHNT, CDR2 YENEEA. Trimming left V 1 base short and J 8 bases short, with 13 bases between. CDR3 amino acids: CASSLGGARATQYF. The CDR3 DNA is TGTGCCAGCAGCTTAGGGGGGGCCCGTGCTACGCAGTATTTT.

This clone was counted only a few times. The rearrangement links TRBV28 to TRBJ1-5, with a possible D match to TRBD1 (5 bases). The CDR3 contains 13 residues. Looked up from germline, CDR1 is MDHEN and CDR2 is SYDVKM. Trimming cost V 6 bases and J 0 bases, with 6 bases left between them. The CDR3 loop is CASSRDSNQPQHF. The CDR3 nucleotides read TGTGCCAGCAGCAGGGATAGCAATCAGCCCCAGCATTTT.

CDR3 amino acids: CASSEGAGNQPQHF. In nucleotides, the CDR3 is TGTGCCAGCAGTGAGGGGGCGGGCAATCAGCCCCAGCATTTT. The gene calls are TRBV27 and TRBJ1-5, with TRBD1 matching over 7 bases. The CDR3 is 14 amino acids. Germline CDR1 is MNHEY and CDR2 is SMNVEV (reference sequence). Trimming at V came to 5 bases and at J to 2 bases, leaving 3 bases not matched to a gene.

V and J are TRBV7-9 and TRBJ2-3; TRBD2 agrees at 10 bases. Germline CDR1 and CDR2: SEHNR and FQNEAQ (reference sequence). The CDR3 totals 15 residues. Trimming cost V 3 bases and J 1 base; bases outside gene matches: 1. CDR3 in DNA: TGTGCCAGCAGCTTCGGGACTAGCGGCACAGATACGCAGTATTTT. Protein product: CASSFGTSGTDTQYF.

The chain employs TRBV6-5 and TRBJ1-4, with 7 bases aligning to TRBD1. Unmatched junction bases numbered 10, after V lost 5 bases and J lost 7 bases. CDR1 MNHEY and CDR2 SVGAGI come from the germline V gene. The CDR3 covers 15 residues. CDR3 in amino acids: CASSPSGRGREKLFF. The CDR3 DNA reads as TGTGCCAGCAGTCCCTCTGGGAGGGGGCGTGAAAAACTGTTTTTT.

The chain carries TRBV28 and TRBJ2-7, with 7 bases that match TRBD1. The CDR3 spans 14 residues. V was clipped by 6 bases and J by 4 bases; unmatched bases: 9. Germline assignment: CDR1 MDHEN and CDR2 SYDVKM. The CDR3 loop reads CASRLGGSLYEQYF. The CDR3 nucleotides are TGTGCCAGCAGGCTAGGGGGCTCGCTTTACGAGCAGTACTTC.